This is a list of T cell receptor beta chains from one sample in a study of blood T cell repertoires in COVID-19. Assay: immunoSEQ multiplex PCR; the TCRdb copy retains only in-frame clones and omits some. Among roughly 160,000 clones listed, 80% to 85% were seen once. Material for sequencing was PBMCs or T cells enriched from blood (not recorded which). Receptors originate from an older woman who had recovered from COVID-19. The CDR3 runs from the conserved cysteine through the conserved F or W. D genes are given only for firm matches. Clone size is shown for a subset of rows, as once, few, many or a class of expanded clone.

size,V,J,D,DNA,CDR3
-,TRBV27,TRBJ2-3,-,TGTGCCAGCAGTACCCAAGACAGAACAGATACGCAGTATTTT,CASSTQDRTDTQYF
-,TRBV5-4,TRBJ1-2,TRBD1,TGTGCCAGCAGCCCTAGGACAGGGGCTAACTATGGCTACACCTTC,CASSPRTGANYGYTF
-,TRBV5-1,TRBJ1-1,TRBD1,TGCGCCAGCAGCTTGGGAGAGGGGGCGGGAGAAGCTTTCTTT,CASSLGEGAGEAFF
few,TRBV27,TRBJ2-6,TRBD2,TGTGCCAGCAGTTCACGACTAGCGGGACAGGGCTCTGGGGCCAACGTCCTGACTTTC,CASSSRLAGQGSGANVLTF
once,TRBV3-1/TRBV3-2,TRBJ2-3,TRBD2,TGTGCCAGCAGGCCTAGCGGAGCAATAGGAGATACGCAGTATTTT,CASRPSGAIGDTQYF
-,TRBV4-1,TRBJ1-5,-,TGCGCCAGCAGCCAAAGGGGTCAGCCCCAGCATTTT,CASSQRGQPQHF
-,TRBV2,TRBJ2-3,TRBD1,TGTGCCAGCAGTGAAGCTCCAACCATCCGGAGGACAGGGTTTCGAGATACGCAGTATTTT,CASSEAPTIRRTGFRDTQYF
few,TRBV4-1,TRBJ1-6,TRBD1,TGCGCCAGCAGCCAAGCGACAGGGGTGAATTCACCCCTCCACTTT,CASSQATGVNSPLHF
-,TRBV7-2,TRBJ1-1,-,TGTGCCAGCAGCTTAAGGACAGTAACTTTTTGGAACACTGAAGCTTTCTTT,CASSLRTVTFWNTEAFF
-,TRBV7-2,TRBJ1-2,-,TGTGCCAGCAGCTTATGGGGCAGGGAAGCCTATGGCTACACCTTC,CASSLWGREAYGYTF
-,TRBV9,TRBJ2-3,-,TGTGCCAGCAGCGTAGGGCCGACTAGTGCAGATACGCAGTATTTT,CASSVGPTSADTQYF
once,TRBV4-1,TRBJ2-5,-,TGCGCCAGCAGCCCGACGGACAGAGAGACCCAGTACTTC,CASSPTDRETQYF
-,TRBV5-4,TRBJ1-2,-,TGTGCCAGCAGCACCGACAGGAACTATGGCTACACCTTC,CASSTDRNYGYTF
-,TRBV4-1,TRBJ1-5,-,TGCGCCAGCAGCCAAGATGGGGACATTAGCAATCAGCCCCAGCATTTT,CASSQDGDISNQPQHF
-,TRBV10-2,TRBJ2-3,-,TGCGCCAGCAGTGTAGGGCAGGGGTTAAAGTATTTT,CASSVGQGLKYF
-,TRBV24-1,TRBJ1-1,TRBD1,TGTGCCACCGACTTCCGGGACAGGGGGTATAACACTGAAGCTTTCTTT,CATDFRDRGYNTEAFF
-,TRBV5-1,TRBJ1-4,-,TGCGCCAGCAGCCCTAACCGGGACACCTCTGAAAAACTGTTTTTT,CASSPNRDTSEKLFF
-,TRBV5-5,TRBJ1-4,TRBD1,TGTGCCAGCAGCCCGGGACAGGGTGGTGAAAAACTGTTTTTT,CASSPGQGGEKLFF
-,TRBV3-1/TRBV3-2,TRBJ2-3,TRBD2,TGTGCCAGCAGCCAGGGACTAGCGGAGGCAGATACGCAGTATTTT,CASSQGLAEADTQYF
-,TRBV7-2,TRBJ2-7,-,TGTGCCAGCAGCTTAGGCCTAGTATCCTACGAGCAGTACTTC,CASSLGLVSYEQYF
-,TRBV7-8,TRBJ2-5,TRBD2,TGTGCCAGCAGCTCTAGACTAGCGGGGGACGTCGATTCGGGGGAGACCCAGTACTTC,CASSSRLAGDVDSGETQYF
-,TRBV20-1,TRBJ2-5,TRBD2,TGCAGTGCTAGTGTGGCGGGGGGAAACCAAGAGACCCAGTACTTC,CSASVAGGNQETQYF
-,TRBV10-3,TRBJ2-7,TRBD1,TGTGCCATCAGTGAAGGGGACAGGGGTTCCTACGAGCAGTACTTC,CAISEGDRGSYEQYF
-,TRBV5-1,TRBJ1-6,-,TGCGCCAGCAGCCCGGCGGGGTGGGATTCACCCCTCCACTTT,CASSPAGWDSPLHF
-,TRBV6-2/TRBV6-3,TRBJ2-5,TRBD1,TGTGCCAGCAGTTACCTCGCGTCGCAGGGGGCAGTGTACCAAGAGACCCAGTACTTC,CASSYLASQGAVYQETQYF
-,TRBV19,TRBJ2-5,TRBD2,TGTGCCAGTAGTATAAGCGGGGTGGAGACCCAGTACTTC,CASSISGVETQYF
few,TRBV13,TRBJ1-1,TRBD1,TGTGCCAGCAGCCAAGGGGGCCCTAACACTGAAGCTTTCTTT,CASSQGGPNTEAFF
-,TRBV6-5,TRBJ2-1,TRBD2,TGTGCCAGCAGAACCACTAGCGGAGAGTACAATGAGCAGTTCTTC,CASRTTSGEYNEQFF
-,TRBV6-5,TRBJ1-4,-,TGTGCCAGCAGTTTATCCGCAACTAATGAAAAACTGTTTTTT,CASSLSATNEKLFF
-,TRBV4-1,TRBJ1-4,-,TGCGCCAGCAGCCTACAGGGATTTGCTGAAAAACTGTTTTTT,CASSLQGFAEKLFF
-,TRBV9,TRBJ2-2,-,TGTGCCAGCAGCGTAGCCCCAGGTCCCCCCGACACCGGGGAGCTGTTTTTT,CASSVAPGPPDTGELFF
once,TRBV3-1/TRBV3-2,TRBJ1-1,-,TGTGCCAGCAGCCCCGGAGGAACCAATCGAGGCACTGAAGCTTTCTTT,CASSPGGTNRGTEAFF
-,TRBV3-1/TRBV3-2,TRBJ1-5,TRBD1,TGTGCCAGCAGCCGGGGACAGGGCAATCAGCCCCAGCATTTT,CASSRGQGNQPQHF
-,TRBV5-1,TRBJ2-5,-,TGCGCCAGCAGCATCCCGTCCCTACAAGAGACCCAGTACTTC,CASSIPSLQETQYF
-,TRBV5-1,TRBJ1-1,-,TGCGCCAGCAGCTTGGCAGTGGAGGTGAACACTGAAGCTTTCTTT,CASSLAVEVNTEAFF
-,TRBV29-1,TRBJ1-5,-,TGCAGCGTTGAGTCAGGGGTAGGTCAGCCCCAGCATTTT,CSVESGVGQPQHF
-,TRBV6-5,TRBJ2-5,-,TGTGCCAGCGTCTTTGATGGTAGTGAGACCCAGTACTTC,CASVFDGSETQYF
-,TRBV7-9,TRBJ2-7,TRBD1,TGTGCCAGCACGTCCTCGACAGGGGTGAGCGAGCAGTACTTC,CASTSSTGVSEQYF
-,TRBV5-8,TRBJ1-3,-,TGTGCCAGCAGCTTGCGGGGGGAAGCTGGAAACACCATATATTTT,CASSLRGEAGNTIYF
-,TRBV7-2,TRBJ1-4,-,TGTGCCAGCAGATTAGAGGCGTTGGGAGGGGAAAAACTGTTTTTT,CASRLEALGGEKLFF
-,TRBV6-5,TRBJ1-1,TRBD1,TGTGCCATGCTGGGCACAGGGGGAACTGAAGCTTTCTTT,CAMLGTGGTEAFF
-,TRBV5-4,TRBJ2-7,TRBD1,TGTGCCAGCACCACATCAACTAAGGGACAGGGGGCCTACGAGCAGTACTTC,CASTTSTKGQGAYEQYF